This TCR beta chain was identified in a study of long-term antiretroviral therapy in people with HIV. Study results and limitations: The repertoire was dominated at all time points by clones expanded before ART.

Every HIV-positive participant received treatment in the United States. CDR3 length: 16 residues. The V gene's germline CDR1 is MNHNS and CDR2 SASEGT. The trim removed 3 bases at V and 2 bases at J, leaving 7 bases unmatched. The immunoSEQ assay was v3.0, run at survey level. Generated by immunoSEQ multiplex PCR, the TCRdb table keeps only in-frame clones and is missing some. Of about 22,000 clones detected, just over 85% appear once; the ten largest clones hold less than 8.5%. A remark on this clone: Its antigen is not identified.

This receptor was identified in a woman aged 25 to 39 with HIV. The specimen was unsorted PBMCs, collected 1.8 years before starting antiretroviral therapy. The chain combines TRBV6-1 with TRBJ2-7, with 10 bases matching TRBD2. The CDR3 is CASSDRGLAGAYEQYV. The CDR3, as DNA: TGTGCCAGCAGTGATAGAGGTCTAGCGGGGGCCTACGAGCAGTACGTC.